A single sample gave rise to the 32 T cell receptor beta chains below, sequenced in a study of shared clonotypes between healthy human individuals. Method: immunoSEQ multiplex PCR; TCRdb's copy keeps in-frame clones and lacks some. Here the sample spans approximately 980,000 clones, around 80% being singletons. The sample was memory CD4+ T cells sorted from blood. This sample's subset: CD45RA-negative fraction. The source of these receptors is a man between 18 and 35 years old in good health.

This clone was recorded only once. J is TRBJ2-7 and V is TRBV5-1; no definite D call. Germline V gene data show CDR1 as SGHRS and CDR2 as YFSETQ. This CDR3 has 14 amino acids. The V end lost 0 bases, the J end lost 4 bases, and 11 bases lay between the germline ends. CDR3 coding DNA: TGCGCCAGCAGCTTGGTTACAGACGGTTACGAGCAGTACTTC. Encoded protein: CASSLVTDGYEQYF.

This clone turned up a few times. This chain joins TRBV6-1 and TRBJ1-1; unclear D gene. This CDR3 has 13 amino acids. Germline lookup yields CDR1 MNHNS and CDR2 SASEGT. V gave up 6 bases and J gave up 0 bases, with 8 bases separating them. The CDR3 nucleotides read TGTGCCAGCAGGGGTTTTTTGAACACTGAAGCTTTCTTT. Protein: CASRGFLNTEAFF.

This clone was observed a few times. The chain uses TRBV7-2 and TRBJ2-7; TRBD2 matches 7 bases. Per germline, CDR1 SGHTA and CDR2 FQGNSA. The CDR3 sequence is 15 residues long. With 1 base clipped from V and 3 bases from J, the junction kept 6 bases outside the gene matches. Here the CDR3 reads CASSLEAGTHYEQYF. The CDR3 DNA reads TGTGCCAGCAGCTTAGAAGCGGGGACTCACTACGAGCAGTACTTC.

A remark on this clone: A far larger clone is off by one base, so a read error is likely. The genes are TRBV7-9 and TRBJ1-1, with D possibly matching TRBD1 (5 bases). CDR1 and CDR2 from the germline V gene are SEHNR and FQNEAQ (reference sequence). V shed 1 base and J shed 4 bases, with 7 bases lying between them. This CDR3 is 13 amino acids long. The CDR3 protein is CASSLGDGTEAFF. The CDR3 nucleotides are TGTGCCAGCAGCTTAGGGGACGGCACTGAAGCTTTCTTT. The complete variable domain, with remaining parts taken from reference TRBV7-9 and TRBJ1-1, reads DTGVSQNPRHKITKRGQNVTFRCDPISEHNRLYWYRQTLGQGPEFLTYFQNEAQLEKSRLLSDRFSAERPKGSFSTLEIQRTEQGDSAMYLCASSLGDGTEAFFGQGTRLTVV.

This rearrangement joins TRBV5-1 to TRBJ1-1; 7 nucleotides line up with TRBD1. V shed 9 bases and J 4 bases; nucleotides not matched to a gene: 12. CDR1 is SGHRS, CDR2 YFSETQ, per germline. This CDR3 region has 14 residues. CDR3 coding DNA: TGCGCCACCCAGACAGGGTTTGGTGGCACTGAAGCTTTCTTT. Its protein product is CATQTGFGGTEAFF.

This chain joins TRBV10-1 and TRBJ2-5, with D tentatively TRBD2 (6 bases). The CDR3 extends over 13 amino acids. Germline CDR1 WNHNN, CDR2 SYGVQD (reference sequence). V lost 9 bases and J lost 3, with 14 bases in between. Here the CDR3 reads CASQYQREETQYF. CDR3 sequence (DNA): TGCGCCAGTCAATATCAGCGGGAAGAGACCCAGTACTTC.

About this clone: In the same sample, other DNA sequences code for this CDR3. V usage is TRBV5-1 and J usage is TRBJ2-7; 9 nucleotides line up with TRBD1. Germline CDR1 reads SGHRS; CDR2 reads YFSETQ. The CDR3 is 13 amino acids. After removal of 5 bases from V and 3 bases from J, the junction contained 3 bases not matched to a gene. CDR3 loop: CASSTGGSYEQYF. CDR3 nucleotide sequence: TGCGCCAGCAGTACAGGGGGCAGCTACGAGCAGTACTTC.

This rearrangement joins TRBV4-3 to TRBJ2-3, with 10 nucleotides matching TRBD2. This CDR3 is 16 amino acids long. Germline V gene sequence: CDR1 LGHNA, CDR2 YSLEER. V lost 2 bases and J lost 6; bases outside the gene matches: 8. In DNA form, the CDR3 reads TGCGCCAGCAGCCAACTAGCGGGAGCTACCGGGGATACGCAGTATTTT. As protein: CASSQLAGATGDTQYF.

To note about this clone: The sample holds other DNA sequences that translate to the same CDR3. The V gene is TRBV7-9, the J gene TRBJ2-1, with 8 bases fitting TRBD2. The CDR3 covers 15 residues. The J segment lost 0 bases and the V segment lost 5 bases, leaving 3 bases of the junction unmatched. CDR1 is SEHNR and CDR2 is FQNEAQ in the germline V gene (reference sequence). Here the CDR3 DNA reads TGTGCCAGCAGCCCAAGCGGGAGCTCCTACAATGAGCAGTTCTTC. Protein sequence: CASSPSGSSYNEQFF.

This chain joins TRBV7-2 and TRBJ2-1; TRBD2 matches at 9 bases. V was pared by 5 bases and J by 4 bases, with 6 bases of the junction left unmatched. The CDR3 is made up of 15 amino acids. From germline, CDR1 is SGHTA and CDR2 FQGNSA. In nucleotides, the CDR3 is TGTGCCAGCAGCGGCACTAGCGGGTTTTACAATGAGCAGTTCTTC. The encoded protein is CASSGTSGFYNEQFF.

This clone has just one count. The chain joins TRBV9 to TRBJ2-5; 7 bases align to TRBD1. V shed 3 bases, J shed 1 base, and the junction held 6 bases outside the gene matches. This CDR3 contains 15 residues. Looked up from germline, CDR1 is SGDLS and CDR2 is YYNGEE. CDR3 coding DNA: TGTGCCAGCAGCGCCCAAACAGGGGCCCAAGAGACCCAGTACTTC. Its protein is CASSAQTGAQETQYF.

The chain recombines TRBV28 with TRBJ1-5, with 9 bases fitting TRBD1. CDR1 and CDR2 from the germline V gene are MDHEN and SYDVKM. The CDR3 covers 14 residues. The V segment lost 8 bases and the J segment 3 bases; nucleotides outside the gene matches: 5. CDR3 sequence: CASGGQGVNQPQHF. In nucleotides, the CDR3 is TGTGCCAGCGGGGGACAGGGAGTCAATCAGCCCCAGCATTTT.

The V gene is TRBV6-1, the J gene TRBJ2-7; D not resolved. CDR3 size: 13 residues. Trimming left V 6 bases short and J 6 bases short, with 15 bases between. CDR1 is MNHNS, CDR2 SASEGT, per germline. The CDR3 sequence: CASSPTVIREQYF. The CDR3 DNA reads TGTGCCAGCAGCCCTACCGTGATCCGCGAGCAGTACTTC.

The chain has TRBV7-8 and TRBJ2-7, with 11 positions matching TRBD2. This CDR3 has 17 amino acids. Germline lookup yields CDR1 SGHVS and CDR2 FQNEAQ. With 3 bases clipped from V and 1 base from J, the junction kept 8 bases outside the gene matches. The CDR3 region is CASSFLAGGTRSYEQYF. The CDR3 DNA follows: TGTGCCAGCAGCTTTTTAGCGGGAGGGACTAGATCCTACGAGCAGTACTTC.

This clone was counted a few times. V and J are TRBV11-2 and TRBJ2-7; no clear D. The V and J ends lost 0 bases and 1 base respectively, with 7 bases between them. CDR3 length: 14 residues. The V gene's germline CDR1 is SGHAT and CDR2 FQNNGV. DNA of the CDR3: TGTGCCAGCAGCTTAGATCTCCCTTCCTACGAGCAGTACTTC. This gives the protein CASSLDLPSYEQYF.

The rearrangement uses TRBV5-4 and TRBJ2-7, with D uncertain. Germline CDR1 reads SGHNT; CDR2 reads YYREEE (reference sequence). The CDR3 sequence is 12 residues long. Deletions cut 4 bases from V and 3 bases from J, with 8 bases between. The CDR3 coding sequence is TGTGCCAGCAGCGGGCCAAACTACGAGCAGTACTTC. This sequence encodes CASSGPNYEQYF.

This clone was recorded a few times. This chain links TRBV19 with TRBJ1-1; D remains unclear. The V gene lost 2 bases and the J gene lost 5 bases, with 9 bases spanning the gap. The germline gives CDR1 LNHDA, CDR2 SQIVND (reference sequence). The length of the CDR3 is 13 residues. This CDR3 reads CASSILRGTEAFF. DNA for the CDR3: TGTGCCAGTAGTATATTACGGGGAACTGAAGCTTTCTTT.

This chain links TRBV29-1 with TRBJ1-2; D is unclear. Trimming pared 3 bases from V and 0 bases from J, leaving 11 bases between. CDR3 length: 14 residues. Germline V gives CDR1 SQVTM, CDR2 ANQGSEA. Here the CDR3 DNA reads TGCAGCGTTGAGGCGGCCAGCGCTAACTATGGCTACACCTTC. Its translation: CSVEAASANYGYTF.

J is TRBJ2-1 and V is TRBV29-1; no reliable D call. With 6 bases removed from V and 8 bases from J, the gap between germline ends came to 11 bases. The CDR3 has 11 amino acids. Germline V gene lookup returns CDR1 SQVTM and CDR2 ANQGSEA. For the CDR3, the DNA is TGCAGCGTCCGGCCTGCACATGAGCAGTTCTTC. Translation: CSVRPAHEQFF.

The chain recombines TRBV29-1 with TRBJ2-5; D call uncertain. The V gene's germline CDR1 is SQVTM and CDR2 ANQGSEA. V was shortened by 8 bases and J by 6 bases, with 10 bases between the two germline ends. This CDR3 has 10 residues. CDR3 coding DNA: TGCAGCACAGAAGTCCAGACCCAGTACTTC. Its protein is CSTEVQTQYF.

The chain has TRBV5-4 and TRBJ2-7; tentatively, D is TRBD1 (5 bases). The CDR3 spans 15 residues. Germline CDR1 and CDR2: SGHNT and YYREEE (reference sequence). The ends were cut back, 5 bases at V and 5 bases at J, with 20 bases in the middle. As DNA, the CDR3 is TGTGCCAGCAGGGGTGACAGATTCTCCCCCAACGAGCAGTACTTC. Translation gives CASRGDRFSPNEQYF.

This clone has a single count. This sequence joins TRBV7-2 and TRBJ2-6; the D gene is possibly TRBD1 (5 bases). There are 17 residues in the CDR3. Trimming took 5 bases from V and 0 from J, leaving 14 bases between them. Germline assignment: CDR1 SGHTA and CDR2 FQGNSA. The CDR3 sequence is CASSPQTATSGANVLTF. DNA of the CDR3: TGTGCCAGCAGCCCCCAGACAGCTACCTCTGGGGCCAACGTCCTGACTTTC.

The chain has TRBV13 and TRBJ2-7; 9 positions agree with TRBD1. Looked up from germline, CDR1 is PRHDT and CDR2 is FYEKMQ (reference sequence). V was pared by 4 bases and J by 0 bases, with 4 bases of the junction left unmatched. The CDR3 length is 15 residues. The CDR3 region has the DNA TGTGCCAGCAGCTCCAGACAGGGGGGCTCCTACGAGCAGTACTTC. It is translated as CASSSRQGGSYEQYF.

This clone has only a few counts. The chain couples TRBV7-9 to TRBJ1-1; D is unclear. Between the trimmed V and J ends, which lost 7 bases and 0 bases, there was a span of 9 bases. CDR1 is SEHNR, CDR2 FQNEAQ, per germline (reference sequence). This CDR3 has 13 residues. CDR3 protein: CASMSEVNTEAFF. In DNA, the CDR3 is TGTGCCAGCATGTCAGAGGTGAACACTGAAGCTTTCTTT. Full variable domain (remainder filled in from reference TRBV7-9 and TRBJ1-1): DTGVSQNPRHKITKRGQNVTFRCDPISEHNRLYWYRQTLGQGPEFLTYFQNEAQLEKSRLLSDRFSAERPKGSFSTLEIQRTEQGDSAMYLCASMSEVNTEAFFGQGTRLTVV.

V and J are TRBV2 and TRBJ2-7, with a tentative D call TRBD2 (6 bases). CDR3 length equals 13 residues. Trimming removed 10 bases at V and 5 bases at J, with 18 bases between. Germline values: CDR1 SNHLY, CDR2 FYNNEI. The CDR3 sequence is CATNRDWGDEQYF. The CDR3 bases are TGTGCCACCAACCGGGACTGGGGCGACGAGCAGTACTTC.

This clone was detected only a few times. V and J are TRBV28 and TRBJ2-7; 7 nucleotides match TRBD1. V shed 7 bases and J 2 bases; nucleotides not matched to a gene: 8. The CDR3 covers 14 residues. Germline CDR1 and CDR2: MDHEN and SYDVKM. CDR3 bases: TGTGCCAGCACCCAAAGGACAGGAACCTACGAGCAGTACTTC. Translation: CASTQRTGTYEQYF.

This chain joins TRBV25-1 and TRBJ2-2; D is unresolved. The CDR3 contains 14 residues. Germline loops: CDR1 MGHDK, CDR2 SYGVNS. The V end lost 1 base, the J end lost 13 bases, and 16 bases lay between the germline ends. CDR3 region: CASSELAPTAALFF. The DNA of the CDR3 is TGTGCCAGCAGTGAATTGGCCCCCACCGCCGCGCTGTTTTTT.

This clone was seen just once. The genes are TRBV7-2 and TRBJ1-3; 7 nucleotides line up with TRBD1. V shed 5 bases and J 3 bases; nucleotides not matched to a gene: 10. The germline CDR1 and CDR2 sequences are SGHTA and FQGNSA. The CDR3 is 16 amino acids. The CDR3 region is CASSQVGQSVGNTIYF. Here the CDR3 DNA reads TGTGCCAGCAGCCAGGTGGGACAGAGCGTTGGAAACACCATATATTTT.

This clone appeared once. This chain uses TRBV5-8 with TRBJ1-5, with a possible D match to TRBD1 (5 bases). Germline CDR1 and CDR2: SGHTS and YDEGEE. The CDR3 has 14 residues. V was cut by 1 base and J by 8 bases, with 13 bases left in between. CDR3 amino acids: CASSLRDFDEPQHF. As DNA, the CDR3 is TGTGCCAGCAGCTTGAGGGACTTTGACGAGCCCCAGCATTTT.

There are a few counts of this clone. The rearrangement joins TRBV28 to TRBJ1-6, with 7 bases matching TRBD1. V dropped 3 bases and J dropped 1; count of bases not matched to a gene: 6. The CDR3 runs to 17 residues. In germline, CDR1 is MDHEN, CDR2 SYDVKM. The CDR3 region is CASSFGRGGSYNSPLHF. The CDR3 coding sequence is TGTGCCAGCAGTTTTGGCAGGGGGGGTTCCTATAATTCACCCCTCCACTTT.

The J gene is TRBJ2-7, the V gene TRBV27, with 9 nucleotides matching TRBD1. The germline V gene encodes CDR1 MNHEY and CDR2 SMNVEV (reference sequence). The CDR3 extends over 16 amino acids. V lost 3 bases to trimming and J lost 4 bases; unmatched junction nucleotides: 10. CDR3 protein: CASSFPRGQGGYEQYF. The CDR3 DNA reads TGTGCCAGCAGTTTTCCCCGGGGACAGGGTGGGTACGAGCAGTACTTC.

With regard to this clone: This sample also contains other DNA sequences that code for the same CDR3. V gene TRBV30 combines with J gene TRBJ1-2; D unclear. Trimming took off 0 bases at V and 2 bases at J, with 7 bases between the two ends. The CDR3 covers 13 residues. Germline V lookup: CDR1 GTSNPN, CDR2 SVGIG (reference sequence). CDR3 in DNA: TGTGCCTGGAGTGTACCACCAAACTATGGCTACACCTTC. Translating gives CAWSVPPNYGYTF.